This record covers a single TCR beta chain. Its antigen is unidentified. The CDR3 is 14 amino acids. CDR1 and CDR2 (germline): LNHDA, SQIVND (reference sequence). With 5 bases clipped from V and 2 bases from J, the junction kept 3 bases outside the gene matches. TCRdb keeps only in-frame clones here, not all; method: immunoSEQ multiplex PCR. This sample carries 9,500 to 15,000 clones, over 95% of them seen once, and the ten largest clones take 0.93%. This sample was taken from a study of T cells and Merkel cell carcinoma outcomes. Broader study findings: Merkel cell carcinoma outcomes were reportedly predicted by repertoire and T-cell density.

The source material was tumor tissue from Merkel cell carcinoma. The receptor's source is a human donor with Merkel cell carcinoma. V and J are TRBV19 and TRBJ2-7, with 10 bases aligning to TRBD1. CDR3 coding DNA: TGTGCCAGTAGTCCCGGGACAGGGGCCTACGAGCAGTACTTC. Protein: CASSPGTGAYEQYF.